The sequence of this T cell receptor beta chain was determined in a study of cytomegalovirus exposure and HLA in healthy donors. The PCR employed 60 Vbeta primers together with 13 Jbeta primers. Sequenced by immunoSEQ multiplex PCR; TCRdb stores in-frame clones only, minus some. The data hold 150,000 to 200,000 clones, with about four fifths observed a single time. The germline V gene encodes CDR1 KGHSH and CDR2 LQKENI. V was trimmed by 3 bases and J by 1 base, leaving 12 bases between them. The CDR3 is 16 residues long. The V call is TRBV18, the J call TRBJ2-2; D is perhaps TRBD2 (6 bases). Sequenced sample: PBMCs. The sequence derives from a woman in her fifties or sixties in good health and CMV-seronegative. The CDR3 DNA sequence: TGTGCCAGCTCACCCCAGGGAGGAGAGAACACCGGGGAGCTGTTTTTT. Protein: CASSPQGGENTGELFF.